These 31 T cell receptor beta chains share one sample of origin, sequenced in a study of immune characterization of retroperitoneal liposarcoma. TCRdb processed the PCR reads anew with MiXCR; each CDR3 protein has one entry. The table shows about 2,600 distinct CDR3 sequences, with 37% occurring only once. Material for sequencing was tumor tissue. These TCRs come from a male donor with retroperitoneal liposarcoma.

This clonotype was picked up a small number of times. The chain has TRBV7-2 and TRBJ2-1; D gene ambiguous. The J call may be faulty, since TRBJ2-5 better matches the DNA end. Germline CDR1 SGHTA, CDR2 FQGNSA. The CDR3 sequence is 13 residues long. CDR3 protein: CASSFQVGETQYF. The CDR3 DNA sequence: TGTGCCAGCAGCTTTCAGGTGGGAGAGACCCAGTACTTC.

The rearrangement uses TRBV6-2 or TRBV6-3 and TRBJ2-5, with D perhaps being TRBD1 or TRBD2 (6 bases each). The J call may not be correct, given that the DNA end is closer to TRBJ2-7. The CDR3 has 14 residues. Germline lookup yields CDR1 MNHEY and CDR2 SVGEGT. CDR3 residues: CASRTQGGSAEQYF. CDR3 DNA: TGTGCCAGCAGAACACAGGGAGGATCCGCCGAGCAGTACTTC.

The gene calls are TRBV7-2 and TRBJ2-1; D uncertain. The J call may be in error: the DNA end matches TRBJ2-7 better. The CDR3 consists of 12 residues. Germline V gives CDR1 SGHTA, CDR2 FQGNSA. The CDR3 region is CASSLGYYEQYF. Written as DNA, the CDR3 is TGTGCCAGCAGCTTAGGATATTACGAGCAGTACTTC.

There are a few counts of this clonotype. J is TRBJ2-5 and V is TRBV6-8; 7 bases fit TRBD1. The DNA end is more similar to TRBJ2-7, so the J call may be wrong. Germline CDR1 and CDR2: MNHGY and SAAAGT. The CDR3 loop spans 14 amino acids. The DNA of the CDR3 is TGTGCCAGCAGTTACGGCGACAGGGACTACGAGCAGTACTTC. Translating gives CASSYGDRDYEQYF.

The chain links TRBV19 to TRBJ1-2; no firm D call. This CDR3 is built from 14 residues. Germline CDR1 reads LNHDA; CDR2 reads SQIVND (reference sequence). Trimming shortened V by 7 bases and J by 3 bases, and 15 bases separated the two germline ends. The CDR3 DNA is TGTGCCAGTAAGGAGGGAGATTGGGACTATGGCTACACCTTC. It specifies CASKEGDWDYGYTF.

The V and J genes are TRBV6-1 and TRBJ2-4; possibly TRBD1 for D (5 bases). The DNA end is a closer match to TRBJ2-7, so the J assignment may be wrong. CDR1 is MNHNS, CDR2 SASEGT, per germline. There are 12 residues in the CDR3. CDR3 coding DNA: TGTGCCAGCCGGACGGACACCTACGAGCAGTACTTC. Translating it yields CASRTDTYEQYF.

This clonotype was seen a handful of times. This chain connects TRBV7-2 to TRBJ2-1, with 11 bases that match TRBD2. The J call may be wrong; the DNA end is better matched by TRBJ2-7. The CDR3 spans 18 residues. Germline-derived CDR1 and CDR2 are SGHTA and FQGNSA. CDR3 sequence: CASSLRVTSGRFYNEQYF. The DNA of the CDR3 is TGTGCCAGCAGCTTAAGGGTCACTAGCGGGAGATTCTACAATGAGCAGTACTTC.

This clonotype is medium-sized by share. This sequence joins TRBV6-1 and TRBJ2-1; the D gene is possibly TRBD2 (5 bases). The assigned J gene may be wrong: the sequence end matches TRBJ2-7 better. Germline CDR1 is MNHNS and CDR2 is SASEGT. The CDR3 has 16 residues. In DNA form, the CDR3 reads TGTGCCAGCAGTGAATATGCGCTAGCCAGCTCCTACGAGCAGTACTTC. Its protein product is CASSEYALASSYEQYF.

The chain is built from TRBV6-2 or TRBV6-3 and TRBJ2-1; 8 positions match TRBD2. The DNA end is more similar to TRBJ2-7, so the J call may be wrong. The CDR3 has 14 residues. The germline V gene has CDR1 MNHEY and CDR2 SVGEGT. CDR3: CAVSGGYSLYEQYF. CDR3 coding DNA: TGTGCCGTCAGCGGGGGCTATTCCCTTTACGAGCAGTACTTC.

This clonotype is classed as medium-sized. CDR3 region: CASSRDRGVWYEQYF. CDR3 DNA: TGTGCCAGCAGCCGTGACAGGGGAGTATGGTACGAGCAGTACTTC. J is TRBJ2-5 and V is TRBV7-2, with 8 nucleotides matching TRBD1. The J call may be incorrect, as the DNA end agrees better with TRBJ2-7. CDR1 and CDR2 from the germline V gene are SGHTA and FQGNSA. The CDR3 covers 15 residues.

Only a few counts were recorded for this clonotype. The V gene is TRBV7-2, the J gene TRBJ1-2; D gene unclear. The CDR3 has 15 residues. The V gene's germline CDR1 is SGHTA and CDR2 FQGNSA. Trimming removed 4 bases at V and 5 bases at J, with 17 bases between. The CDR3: CASSSPNQARYGYTF. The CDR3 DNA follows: TGTGCCAGCAGCTCCCCAAACCAGGCTCGGTATGGCTACACCTTC.

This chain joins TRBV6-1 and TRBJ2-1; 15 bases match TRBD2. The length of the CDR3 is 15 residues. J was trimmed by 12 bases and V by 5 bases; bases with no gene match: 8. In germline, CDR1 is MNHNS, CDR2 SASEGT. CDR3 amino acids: CASSRTSGRGLGQFF. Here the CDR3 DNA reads TGTGCCAGCAGTAGGACTAGCGGGAGGGGATTGGGGCAGTTCTTC.

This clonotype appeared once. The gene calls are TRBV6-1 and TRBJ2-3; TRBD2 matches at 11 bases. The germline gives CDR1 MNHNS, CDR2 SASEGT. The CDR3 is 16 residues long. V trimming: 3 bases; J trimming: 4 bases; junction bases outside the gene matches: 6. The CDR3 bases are TGTGCCAGCAGTGAGACCGGGACTAGCGGTTCAGATACGCAGTATTTT. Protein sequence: CASSETGTSGSDTQYF.

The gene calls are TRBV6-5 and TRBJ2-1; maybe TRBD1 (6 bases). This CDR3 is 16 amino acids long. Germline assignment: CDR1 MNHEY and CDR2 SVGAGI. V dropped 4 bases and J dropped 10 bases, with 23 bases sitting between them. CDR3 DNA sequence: TGTGCCAGCAGTTTGCCCGCCGGTACAGGGTGGTACGAGCAGTTCTTC. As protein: CASSLPAGTGWYEQFF.

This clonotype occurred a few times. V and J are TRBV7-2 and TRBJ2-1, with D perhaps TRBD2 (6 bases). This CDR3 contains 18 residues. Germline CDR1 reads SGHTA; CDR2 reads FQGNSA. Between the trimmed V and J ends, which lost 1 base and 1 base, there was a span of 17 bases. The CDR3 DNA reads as TGTGCCAGCAGCTTAGTTGTGTGGGAGGCAGGTTCCTACAATGAGCAGTTCTTC. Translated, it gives CASSLVVWEAGSYNEQFF.

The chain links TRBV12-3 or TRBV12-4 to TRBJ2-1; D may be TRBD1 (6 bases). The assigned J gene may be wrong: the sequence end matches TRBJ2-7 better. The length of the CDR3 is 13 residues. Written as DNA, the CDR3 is TGTGCCAGCAGTCGGGACATCTACAATGAGCAGTACTTC. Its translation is CASSRDIYNEQYF.

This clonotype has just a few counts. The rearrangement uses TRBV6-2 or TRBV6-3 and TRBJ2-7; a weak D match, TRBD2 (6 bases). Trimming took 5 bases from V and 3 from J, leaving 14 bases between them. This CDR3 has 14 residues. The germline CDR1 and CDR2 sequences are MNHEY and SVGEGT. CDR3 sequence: CASSPHRLVYEQYF. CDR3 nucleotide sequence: TGTGCCAGCAGTCCACACCGACTAGTCTACGAGCAGTACTTC.

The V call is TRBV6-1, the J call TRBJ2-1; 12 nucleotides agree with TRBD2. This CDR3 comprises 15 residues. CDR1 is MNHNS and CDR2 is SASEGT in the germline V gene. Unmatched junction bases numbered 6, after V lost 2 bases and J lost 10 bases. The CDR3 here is CASSERLAGAYEQFF. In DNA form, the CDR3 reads TGTGCCAGCAGTGAACGACTAGCGGGAGCGTACGAGCAGTTCTTC.

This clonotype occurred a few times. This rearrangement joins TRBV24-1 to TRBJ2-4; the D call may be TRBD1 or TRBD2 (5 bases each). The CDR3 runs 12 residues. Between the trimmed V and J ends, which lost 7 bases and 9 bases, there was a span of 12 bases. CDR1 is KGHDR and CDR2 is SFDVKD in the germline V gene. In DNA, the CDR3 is TGTGCCACCAGGGGGCGAGAGGGCATTCAGTACTTC. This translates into CATRGREGIQYF.

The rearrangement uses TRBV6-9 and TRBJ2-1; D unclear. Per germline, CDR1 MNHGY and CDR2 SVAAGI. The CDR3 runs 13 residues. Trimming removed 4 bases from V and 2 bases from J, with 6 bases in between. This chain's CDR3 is CASSFSTYNEQFF. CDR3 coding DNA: TGTGCCAGCAGTTTCTCAACCTACAATGAGCAGTTCTTC.

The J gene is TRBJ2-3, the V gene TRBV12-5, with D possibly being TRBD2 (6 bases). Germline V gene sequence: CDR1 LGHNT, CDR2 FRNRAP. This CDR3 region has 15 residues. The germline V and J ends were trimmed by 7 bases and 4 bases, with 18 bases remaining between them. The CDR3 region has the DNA TGTGCTAGTGCCCGGAGGGCAGGACCATCAGATACGCAGTATTTT. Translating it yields CASARRAGPSDTQYF.

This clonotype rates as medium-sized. The CDR3 DNA follows: TGCGCCAGCAGTGAAACACCTCCCCCCGAGCAGTTCTTC. It codes for CASSETPPPEQFF. The chain links TRBV10-2 to TRBJ2-1; D is unresolved. The CDR3 sequence is 13 residues long. The V and J ends lost 3 bases and 10 bases respectively, with 13 bases between them. Germline V gene sequence: CDR1 WSHSY, CDR2 SAAADI.

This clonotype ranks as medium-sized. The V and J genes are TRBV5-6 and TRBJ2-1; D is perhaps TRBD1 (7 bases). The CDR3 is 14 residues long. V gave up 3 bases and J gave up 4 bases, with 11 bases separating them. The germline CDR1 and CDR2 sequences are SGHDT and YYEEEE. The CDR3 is CASSSTGTYNEQFF. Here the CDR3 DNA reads TGTGCCAGCAGCTCGACAGGGACTTACAATGAGCAGTTCTTC. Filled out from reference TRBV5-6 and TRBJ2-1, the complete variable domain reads DAGVTQSPTHLIKTRGQQVTLRCSPKSGHDTVSWYQQALGQGPQFIFQYYEEEERQRGNFPDRFSGHQFPNYSSELNVNALLLGDSALYLCASSSTGTYNEQFFGPGTRLTVL.

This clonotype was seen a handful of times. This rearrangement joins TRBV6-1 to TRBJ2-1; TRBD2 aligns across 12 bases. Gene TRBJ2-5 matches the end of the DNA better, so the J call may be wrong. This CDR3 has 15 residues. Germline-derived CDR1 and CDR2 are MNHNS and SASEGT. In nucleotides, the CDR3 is TGTGCCGGAGCCCCGGGACTAGCGGGTGATGGGACCCAGTACTTC. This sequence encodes CAGAPGLAGDGTQYF.

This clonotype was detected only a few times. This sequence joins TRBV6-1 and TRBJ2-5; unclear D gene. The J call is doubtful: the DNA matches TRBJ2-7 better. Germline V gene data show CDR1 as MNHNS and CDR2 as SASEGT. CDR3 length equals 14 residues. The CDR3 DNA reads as TGTGCCAGCAGTGAATTTTACGGCTCCTACGAGCAGTACTTC. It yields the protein CASSEFYGSYEQYF.

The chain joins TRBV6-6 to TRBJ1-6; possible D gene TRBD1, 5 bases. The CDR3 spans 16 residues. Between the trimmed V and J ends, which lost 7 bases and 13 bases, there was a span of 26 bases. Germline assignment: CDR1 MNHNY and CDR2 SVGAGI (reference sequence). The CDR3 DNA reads TGTGCCAGCACGCACGGGACGGGCCGAATAGGTGTCCCCCTCCACTTT. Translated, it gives CASTHGTGRIGVPLHF.

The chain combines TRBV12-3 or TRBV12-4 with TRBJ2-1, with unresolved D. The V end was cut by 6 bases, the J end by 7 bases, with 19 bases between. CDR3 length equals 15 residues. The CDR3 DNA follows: TGTGCCAGCAGCGAGTTCGAGACTGTCACTAATGAGCAGTTCTTC. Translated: CASSEFETVTNEQFF.

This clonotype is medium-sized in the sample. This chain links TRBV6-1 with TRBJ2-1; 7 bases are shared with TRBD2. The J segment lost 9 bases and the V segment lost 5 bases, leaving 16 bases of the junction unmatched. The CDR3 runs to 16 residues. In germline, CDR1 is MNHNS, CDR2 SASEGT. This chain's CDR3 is CASSWSKGGSVSEQFF. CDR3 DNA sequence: TGTGCCAGCAGTTGGTCCAAGGGCGGGAGCGTCAGTGAGCAGTTCTTC.

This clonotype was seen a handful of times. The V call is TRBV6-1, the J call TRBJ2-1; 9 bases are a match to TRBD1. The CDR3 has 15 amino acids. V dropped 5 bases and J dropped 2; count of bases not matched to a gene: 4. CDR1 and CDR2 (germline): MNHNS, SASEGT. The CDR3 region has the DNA TGTGCCAGCAGTCAACAGGGGGCCCCCTACAATGAGCAGTTCTTC. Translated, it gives CASSQQGAPYNEQFF.

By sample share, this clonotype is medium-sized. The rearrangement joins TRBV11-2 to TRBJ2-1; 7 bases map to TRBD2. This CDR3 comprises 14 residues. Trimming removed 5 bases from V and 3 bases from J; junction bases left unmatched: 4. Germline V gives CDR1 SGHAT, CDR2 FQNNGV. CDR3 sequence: CASSRAGFYNEQFF. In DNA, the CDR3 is TGTGCCAGCAGCCGAGCGGGGTTCTACAATGAGCAGTTCTTC.

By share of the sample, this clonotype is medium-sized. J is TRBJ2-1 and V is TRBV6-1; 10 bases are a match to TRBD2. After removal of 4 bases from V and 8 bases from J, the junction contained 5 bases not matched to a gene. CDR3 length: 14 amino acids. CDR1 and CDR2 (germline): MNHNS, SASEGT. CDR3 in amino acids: CASSGLAGVHEQFF. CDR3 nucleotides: TGTGCCAGCAGTGGGCTAGCGGGAGTACATGAGCAGTTCTTC.